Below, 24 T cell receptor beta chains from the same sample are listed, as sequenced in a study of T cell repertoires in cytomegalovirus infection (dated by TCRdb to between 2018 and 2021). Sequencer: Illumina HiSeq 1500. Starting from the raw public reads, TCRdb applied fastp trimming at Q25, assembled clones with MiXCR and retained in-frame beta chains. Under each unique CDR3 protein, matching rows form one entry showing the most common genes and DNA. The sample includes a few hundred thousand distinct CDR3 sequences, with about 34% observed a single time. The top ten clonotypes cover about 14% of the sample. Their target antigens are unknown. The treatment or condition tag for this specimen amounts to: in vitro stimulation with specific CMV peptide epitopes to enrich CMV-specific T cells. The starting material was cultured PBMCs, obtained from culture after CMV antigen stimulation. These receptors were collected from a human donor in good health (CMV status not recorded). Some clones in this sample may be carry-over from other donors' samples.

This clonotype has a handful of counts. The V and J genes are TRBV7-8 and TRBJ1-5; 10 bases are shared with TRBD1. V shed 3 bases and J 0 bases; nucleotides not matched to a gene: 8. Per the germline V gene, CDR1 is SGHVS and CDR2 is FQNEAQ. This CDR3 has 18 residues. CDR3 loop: CASSLGQGTSYSNQPQHF. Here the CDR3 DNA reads TGTGCCAGCAGCTTGGGACAGGGGACCTCCTATAGCAATCAGCCCCAGCATTTT. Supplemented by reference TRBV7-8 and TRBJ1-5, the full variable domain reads GAGVSQSPRYKVAKRGQDVALRCDPISGHVSLFWYQQALGQGPEFLTYFQNEAQLDKSGLPSDRFFAERPEGSVSTLKIQRTQQEDSAVYLCASSLGQGTSYSNQPQHFGDGTRLSIL.

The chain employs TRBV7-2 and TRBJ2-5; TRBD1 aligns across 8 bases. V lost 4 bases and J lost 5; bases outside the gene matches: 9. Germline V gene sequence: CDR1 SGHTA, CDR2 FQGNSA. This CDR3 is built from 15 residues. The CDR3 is CASSSIQGASETQYF. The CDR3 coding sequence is TGTGCCAGCAGCTCCATTCAGGGGGCGTCGGAGACCCAGTACTTC.

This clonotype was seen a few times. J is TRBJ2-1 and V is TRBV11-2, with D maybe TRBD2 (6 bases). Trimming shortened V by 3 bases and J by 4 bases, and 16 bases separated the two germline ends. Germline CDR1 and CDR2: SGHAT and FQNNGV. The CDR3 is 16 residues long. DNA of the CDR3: TGTGCCAGCAGCTTGGAGGGACGACGGGGGTACAATGAGCAGTTCTTC. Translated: CASSLEGRRGYNEQFF.

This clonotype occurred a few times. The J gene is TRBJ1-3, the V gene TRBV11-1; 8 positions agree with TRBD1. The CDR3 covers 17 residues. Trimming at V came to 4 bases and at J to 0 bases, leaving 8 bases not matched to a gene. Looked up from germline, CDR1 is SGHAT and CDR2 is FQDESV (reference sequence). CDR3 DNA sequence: TGTGCCAGCAGCTCCGGGACAGGCGTATTCTCTGGAAACACCATATATTTT. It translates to CASSSGTGVFSGNTIYF.

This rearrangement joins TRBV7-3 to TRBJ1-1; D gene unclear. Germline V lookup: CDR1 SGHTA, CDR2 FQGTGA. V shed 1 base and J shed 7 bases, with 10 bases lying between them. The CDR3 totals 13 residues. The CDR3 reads CASSLNSGDEAFF. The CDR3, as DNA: TGTGCCAGCAGCTTAAATTCCGGGGATGAAGCTTTCTTT.

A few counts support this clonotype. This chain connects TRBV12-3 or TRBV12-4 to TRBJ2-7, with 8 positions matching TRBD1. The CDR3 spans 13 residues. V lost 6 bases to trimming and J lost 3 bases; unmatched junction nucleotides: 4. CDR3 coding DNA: TGTGCCAGCAGATCAGGACAGGGCTACGAGCAGTACTTC. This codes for CASRSGQGYEQYF.

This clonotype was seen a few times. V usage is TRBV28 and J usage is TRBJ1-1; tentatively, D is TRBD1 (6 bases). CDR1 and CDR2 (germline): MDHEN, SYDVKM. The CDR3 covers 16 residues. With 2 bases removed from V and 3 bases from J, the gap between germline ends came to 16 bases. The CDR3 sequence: CASSLPGAGQYTEAFF. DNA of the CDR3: TGTGCCAGCAGTTTACCCGGGGCCGGACAGTACACTGAAGCTTTCTTT. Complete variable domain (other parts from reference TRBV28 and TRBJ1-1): DVKVTQSSRYLVKRTGEKVFLECVQDMDHENMFWYRQDPGLGLRLIYFSYDVKMKEKGDIPEGYSVSREKKERFSLILESASTNQTSMYLCASSLPGAGQYTEAFFGQGTRLTVV.

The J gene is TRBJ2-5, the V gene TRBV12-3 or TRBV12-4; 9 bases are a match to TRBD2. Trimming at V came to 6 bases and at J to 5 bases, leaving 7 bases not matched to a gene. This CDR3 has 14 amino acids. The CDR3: CASRPGLAHETQYF. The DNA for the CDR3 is TGTGCCAGCAGACCGGGACTAGCCCATGAGACCCAGTACTTC.

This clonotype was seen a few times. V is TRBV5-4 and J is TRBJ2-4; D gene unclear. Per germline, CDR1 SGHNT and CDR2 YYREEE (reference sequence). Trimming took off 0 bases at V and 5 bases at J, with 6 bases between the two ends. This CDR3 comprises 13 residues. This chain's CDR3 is CASSLAGQNIQYF. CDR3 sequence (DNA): TGTGCCAGCAGCTTGGCCGGGCAAAACATTCAGTACTTC.

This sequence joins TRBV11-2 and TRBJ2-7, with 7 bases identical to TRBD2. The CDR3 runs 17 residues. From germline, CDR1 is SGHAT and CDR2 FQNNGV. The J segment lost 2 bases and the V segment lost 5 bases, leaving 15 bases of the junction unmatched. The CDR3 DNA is TGTGCCAGCAGCACCCGAGTTCCGGGACTACGTCCCTACGAGCAGTACGTC. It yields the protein CASSTRVPGLRPYEQYV.

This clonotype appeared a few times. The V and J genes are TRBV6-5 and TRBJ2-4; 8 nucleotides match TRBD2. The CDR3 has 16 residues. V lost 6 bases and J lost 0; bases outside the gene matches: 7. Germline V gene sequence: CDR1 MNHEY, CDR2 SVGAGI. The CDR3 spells CASSRTLAGAKNIQYF. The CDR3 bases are TGTGCCAGCAGCCGGACCCTAGCGGGAGCCAAAAACATTCAGTACTTC.

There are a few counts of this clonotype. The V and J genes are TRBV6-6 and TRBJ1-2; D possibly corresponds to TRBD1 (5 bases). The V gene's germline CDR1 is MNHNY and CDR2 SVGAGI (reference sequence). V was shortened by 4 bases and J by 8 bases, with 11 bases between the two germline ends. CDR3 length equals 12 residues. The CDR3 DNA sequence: TGTGCCAGCAGTTTGCCAGGGAAGGGCTACACCTTC. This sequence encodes CASSLPGKGYTF.

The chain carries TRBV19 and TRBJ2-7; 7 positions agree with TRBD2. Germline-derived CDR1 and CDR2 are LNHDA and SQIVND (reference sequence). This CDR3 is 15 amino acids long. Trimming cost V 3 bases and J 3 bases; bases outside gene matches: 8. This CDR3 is CASSITRGRLYEQYV. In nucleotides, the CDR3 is TGTGCCAGTAGTATTACTCGCGGGAGACTCTACGAGCAGTACGTC.

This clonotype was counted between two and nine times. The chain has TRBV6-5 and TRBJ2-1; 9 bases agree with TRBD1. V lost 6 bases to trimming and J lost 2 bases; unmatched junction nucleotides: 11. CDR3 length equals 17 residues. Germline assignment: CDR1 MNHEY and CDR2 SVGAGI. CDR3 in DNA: TGTGCCAGCAGCTTCGTTTACGGGACAGGGACCTACAATGAGCAGTTCTTC. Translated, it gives CASSFVYGTGTYNEQFF.

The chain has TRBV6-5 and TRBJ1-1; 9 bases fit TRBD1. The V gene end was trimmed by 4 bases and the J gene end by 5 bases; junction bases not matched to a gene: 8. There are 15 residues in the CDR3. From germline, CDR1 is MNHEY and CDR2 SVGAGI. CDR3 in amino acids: CASSSGQGMWTEAFF. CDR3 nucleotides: TGTGCCAGCAGTTCCGGACAGGGGATGTGGACTGAAGCTTTCTTT.

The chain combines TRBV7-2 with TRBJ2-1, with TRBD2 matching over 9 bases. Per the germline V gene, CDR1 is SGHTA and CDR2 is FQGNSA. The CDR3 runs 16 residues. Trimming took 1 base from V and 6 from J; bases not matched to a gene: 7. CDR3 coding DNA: TGTGCCAGCAGCTTAGGGGCTAGCGGGGATTGCAATGAGCAGTTCTTC. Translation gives CASSLGASGDCNEQFF.

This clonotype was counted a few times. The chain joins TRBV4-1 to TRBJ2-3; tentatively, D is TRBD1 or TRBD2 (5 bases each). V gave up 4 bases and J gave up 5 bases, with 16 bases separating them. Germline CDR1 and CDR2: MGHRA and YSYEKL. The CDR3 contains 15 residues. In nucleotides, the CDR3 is TGCGCCAGCAGCCCGACAGCGGTTCTGGGAGATACGCAGTATTTT. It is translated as CASSPTAVLGDTQYF.

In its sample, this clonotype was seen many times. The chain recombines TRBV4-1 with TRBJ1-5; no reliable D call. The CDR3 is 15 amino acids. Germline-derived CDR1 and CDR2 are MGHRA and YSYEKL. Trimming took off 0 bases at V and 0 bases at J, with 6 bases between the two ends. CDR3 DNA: TGCGCCAGCAGCCAAGATCCCAATAGCAATCAGCCCCAGCATTTT. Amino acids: CASSQDPNSNQPQHF.

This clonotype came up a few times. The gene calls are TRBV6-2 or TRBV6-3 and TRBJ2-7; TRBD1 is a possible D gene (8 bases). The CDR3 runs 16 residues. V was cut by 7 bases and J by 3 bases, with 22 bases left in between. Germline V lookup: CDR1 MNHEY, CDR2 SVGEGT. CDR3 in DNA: TGTGCCAGCACGGGACAGGCCCGTAGCGGGTTCTACGAGCAGTACGTC. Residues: CASTGQARSGFYEQYV.

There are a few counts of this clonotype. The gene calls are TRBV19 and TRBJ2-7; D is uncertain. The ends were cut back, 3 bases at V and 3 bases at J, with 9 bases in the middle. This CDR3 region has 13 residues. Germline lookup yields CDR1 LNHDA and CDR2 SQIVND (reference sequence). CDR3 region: CASSIRAFYEQYF. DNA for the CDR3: TGTGCCAGTAGTATCCGGGCGTTCTACGAGCAGTACTTC.

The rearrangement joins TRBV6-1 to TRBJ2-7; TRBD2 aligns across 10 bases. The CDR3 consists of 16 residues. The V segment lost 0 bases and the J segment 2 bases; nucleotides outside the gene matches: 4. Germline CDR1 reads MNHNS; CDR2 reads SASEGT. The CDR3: CASSEASLAGAYEQYV. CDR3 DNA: TGTGCCAGCAGTGAAGCGAGCCTAGCGGGAGCCTACGAGCAGTACGTC.

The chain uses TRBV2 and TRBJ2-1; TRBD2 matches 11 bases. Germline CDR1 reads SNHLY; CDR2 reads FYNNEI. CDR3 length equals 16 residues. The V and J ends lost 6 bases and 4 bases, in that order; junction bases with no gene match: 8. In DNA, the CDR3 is TGTGCCAGCAGCCTATCACTAGCGGGAGAGTACAATGAGCAGTTCTTC. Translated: CASSLSLAGEYNEQFF.

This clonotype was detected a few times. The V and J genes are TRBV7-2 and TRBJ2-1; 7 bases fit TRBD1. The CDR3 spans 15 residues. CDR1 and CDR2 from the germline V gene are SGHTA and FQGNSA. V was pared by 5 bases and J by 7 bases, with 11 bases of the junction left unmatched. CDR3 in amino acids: CASSQRRGRRNEQFF. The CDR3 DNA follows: TGTGCCAGCAGCCAAAGAAGGGGGCGCAGGAATGAGCAGTTCTTC. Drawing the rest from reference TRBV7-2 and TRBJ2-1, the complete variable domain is GAGVSQSPSNKVTEKGKDVELRCDPISGHTALYWYRQSLGQGLEFLIYFQGNSAPDKSGLPSDRFSAERTGGSVSTLTIQRTQQEDSAVYLCASSQRRGRRNEQFFGPGTRLTVL.

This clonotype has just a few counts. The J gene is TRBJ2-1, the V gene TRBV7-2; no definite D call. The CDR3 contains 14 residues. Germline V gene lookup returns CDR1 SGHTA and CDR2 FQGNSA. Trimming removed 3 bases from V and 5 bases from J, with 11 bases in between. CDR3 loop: CASSLDALNNEQFF. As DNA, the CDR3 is TGTGCCAGCAGCTTGGATGCACTAAACAATGAGCAGTTCTTC.